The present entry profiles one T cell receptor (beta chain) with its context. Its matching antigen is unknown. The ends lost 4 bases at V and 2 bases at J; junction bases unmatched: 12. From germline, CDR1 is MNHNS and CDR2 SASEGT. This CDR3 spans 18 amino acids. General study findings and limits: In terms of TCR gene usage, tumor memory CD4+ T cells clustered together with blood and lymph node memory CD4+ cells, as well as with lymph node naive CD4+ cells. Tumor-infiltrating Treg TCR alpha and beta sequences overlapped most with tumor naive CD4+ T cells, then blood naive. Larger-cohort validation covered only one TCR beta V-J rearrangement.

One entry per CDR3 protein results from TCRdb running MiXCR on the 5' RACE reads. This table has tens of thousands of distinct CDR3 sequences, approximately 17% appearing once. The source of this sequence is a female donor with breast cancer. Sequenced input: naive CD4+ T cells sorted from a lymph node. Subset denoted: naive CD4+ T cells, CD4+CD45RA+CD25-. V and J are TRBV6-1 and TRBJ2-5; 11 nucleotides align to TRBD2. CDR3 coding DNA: TGTGCCAGCAGTGTCGAGATAGCGGGAGGGCCTCATCAAGAGACCCAGTACTTC. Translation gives CASSVEIAGGPHQETQYF.